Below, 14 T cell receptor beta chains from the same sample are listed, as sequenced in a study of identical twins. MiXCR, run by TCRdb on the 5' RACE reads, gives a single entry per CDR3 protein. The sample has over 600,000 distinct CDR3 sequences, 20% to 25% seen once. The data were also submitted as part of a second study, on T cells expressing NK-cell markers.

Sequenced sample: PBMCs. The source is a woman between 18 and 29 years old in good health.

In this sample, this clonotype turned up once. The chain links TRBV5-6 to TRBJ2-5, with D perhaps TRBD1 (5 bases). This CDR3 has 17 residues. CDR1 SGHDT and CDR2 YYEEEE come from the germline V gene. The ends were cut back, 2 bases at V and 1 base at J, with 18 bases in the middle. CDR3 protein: CASSFVVSFQGQETQYF. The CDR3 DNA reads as TGTGCCAGCAGCTTTGTCGTTAGCTTTCAGGGCCAAGAGACCCAGTACTTC.

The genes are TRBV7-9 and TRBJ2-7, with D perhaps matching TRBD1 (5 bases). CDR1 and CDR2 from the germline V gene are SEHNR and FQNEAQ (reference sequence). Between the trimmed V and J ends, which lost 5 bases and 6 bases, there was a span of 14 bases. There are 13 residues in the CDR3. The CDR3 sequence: CASSIDWGAEQYF. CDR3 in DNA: TGTGCCAGCAGCATAGACTGGGGCGCCGAGCAGTACTTC. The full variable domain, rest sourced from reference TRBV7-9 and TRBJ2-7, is DTGVSQNPRHKITKRGQNVTFRCDPISEHNRLYWYRQTLGQGPEFLTYFQNEAQLEKSRLLSDRFSAERPKGSFSTLEIQRTEQGDSAMYLCASSIDWGAEQYFGPGTRLTVT.

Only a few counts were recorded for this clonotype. This chain's CDR3 is CASTEDGGTDTQYF. CDR3 nucleotide sequence: TGCGCCAGCACGGAGGATGGAGGCACAGATACGCAGTATTTT. The rearrangement joins TRBV5-1 to TRBJ2-3; TRBD2 might be the D (5 bases). The germline V gene encodes CDR1 SGHRS and CDR2 YFSETQ. Trimming pared 6 bases from V and 1 base from J, leaving 12 bases between. This CDR3 has 14 residues.

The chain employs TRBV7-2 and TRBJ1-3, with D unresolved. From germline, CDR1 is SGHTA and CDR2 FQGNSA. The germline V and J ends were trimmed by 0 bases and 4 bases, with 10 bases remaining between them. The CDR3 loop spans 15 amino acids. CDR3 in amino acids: CASSLAVGRGNTIYF. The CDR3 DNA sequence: TGTGCCAGCAGCTTAGCGGTTGGGAGAGGAAACACCATATATTTT. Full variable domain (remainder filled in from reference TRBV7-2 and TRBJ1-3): GAGVSQSPSNKVTEKGKDVELRCDPISGHTALYWYRQSLGQGLEFLIYFQGNSAPDKSGLPSDRFSAERTGGSVSTLTIQRTQQEDSAVYLCASSLAVGRGNTIYFGEGSWLTVV.

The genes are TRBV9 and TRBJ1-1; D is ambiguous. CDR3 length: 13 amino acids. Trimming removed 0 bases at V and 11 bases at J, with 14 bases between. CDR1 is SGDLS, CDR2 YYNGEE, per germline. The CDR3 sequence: CASSVEAGGGAFF. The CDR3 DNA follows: TGTGCCAGCAGCGTAGAGGCCGGAGGAGGCGCTTTCTTT.

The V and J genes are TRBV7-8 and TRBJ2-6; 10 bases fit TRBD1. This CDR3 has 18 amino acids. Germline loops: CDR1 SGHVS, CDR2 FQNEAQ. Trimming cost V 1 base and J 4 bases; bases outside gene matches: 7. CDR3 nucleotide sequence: TGTGCCAGCAGCTTAGTGGGACAGGGGCTTACCGGGGCCAACGTCCTGACTTTC. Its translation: CASSLVGQGLTGANVLTF.

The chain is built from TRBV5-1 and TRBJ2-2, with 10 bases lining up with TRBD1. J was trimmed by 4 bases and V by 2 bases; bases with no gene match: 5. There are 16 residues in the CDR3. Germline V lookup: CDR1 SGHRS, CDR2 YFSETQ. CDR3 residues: CASSFGRTGGTGELFF. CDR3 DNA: TGCGCCAGCAGCTTTGGGAGGACAGGGGGCACCGGGGAGCTGTTTTTT. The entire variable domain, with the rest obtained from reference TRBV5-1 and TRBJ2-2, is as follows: KAGVTQTPRYLIKTRGQQVTLSCSPISGHRSVSWYQQTPGQGLQFLFEYFSETQRNKGNFPGRFSGRQFSNSRSEMNVSTLELGDSALYLCASSFGRTGGTGELFFGEGSRLTVL.

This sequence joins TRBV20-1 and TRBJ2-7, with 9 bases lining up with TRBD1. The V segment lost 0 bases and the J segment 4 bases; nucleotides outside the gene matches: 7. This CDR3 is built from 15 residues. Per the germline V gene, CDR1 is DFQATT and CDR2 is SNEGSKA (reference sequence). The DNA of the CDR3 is TGCAGTGCTAGAGATCTCCGGACAGGGGTTTACGAGCAGTACTTC. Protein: CSARDLRTGVYEQYF.

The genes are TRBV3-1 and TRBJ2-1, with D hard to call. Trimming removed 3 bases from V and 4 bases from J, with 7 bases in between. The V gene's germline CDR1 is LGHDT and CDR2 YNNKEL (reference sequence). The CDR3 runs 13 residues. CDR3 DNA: TGTGCCAGCAGCCAGACTTTGTACAATGAGCAGTTCTTC. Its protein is CASSQTLYNEQFF.

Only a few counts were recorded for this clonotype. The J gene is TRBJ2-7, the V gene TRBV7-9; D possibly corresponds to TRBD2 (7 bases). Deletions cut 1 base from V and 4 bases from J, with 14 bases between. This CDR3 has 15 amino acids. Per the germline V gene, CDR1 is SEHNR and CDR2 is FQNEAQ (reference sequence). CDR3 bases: TGTGCCAGCAGCTTAGGAAGGGGGGGCGCATACGAGCAGTACTTC. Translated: CASSLGRGGAYEQYF.

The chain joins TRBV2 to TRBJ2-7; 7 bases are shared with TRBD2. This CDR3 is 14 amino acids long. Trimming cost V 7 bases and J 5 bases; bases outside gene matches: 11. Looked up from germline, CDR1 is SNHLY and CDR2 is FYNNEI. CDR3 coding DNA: TGTGCCAGCACCCCCCAGGGAGGGCTTGACGAGCAGTACTTC. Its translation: CASTPQGGLDEQYF.

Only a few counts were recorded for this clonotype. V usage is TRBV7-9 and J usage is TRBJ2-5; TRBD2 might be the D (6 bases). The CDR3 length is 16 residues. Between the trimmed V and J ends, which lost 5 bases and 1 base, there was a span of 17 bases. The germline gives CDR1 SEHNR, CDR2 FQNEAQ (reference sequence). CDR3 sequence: CASSLGRISPQETQYF. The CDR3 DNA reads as TGTGCCAGCAGCCTAGGGAGGATATCCCCCCAAGAGACCCAGTACTTC.

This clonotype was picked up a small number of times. In nucleotides, the CDR3 is TGTGCCACGCTAGCGGGGTCCTACAATGAGCAGTTCTTC. Translating it yields CATLAGSYNEQFF. The chain uses TRBV6-9 and TRBJ2-1; 9 positions agree with TRBD2. V lost 10 bases, J lost 1 base, and 2 bases stayed unmatched. The CDR3 spans 13 residues. Germline V gene data show CDR1 as MNHGY and CDR2 as SVAAGI.

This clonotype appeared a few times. CDR3 sequence reads: CASSATGPRDEQYF. DNA for the CDR3: TGTGCCAGCAGTGCTACAGGGCCTAGGGACGAGCAGTACTTC. The J gene is TRBJ2-7, the V gene TRBV12-3 or TRBV12-4, with D perhaps matching TRBD1 (6 bases). Deletions cut 5 bases from V and 5 bases from J, with 16 bases between. The CDR3 length is 14 residues.